These T cell receptor beta chains were read from a single sample in a study of T cells expressing NK-cell markers. TCRdb re-called the 5' RACE reads and shows each CDR3 protein once, DNA omitted. The table lists some 150,000 distinct CDR3 sequences. The sample taken for sequencing was blood T cells: a sorted CD56 or NKG2C T cell subset, CD4+ or CD8+ T cells, or bulk PBMC T cells (not recorded which). These receptors were collected from a woman between 50 and 59 years old in good health. Each CDR3 is given with its conserved first and last residue.

CDR3 protein: CASSPTGGGSNYGYTF
J gene: TRBJ1-2
CDR3 length: 16
V gene: TRBV9

CDR3 protein: CASSQEMRFTDTQYF
J gene: TRBJ2-3
CDR3 length: 15
V gene: TRBV3-1

CDR3 protein: CASSPNPGLAGPYNEQFF
J gene: TRBJ2-1
CDR3 length: 18
V gene: TRBV3-1

CDR3 protein: CASSRIGGSSYNEQFF
J gene: TRBJ2-1
CDR3 length: 16
V gene: TRBV5-6

CDR3 protein: CASSPIERENGEQFF
J gene: TRBJ2-1
CDR3 length: 15
V gene: TRBV11-3

CDR3 protein: CASSYAGNEQFF
J gene: TRBJ2-1
CDR3 length: 12
V gene: TRBV6-5

CDR3 protein: CATLSGTTYNEQFF
J gene: TRBJ2-1
CDR3 length: 14
V gene: TRBV15

CDR3 protein: CASSPPSGSGDTQYF
J gene: TRBJ2-3
CDR3 length: 15
V gene: TRBV5-1

CDR3 protein: CASSPGLAGDAFF
J gene: TRBJ2-1
CDR3 length: 13
V gene: TRBV9

CDR3 protein: CASSVRDRNRLYGYTF
J gene: TRBJ1-2
CDR3 length: 16
V gene: TRBV12-3/TRBV12-4

CDR3 protein: CSAVITSGRADEQYF
J gene: TRBJ2-7
CDR3 length: 15
V gene: TRBV20-1

CDR3 protein: CSASSTGSSNYGYTF
J gene: TRBJ1-2
CDR3 length: 15
V gene: TRBV20-1

CDR3 protein: CARNTQGQDQPQHF
J gene: TRBJ1-5
CDR3 length: 14
V gene: TRBV6-5

CDR3 protein: CATSRDRERAEQYF
J gene: TRBJ2-7
CDR3 length: 14
V gene: TRBV15

CDR3 protein: CASSLGPSTNTGELFF
J gene: TRBJ2-2
CDR3 length: 16
V gene: TRBV7-6

CDR3 protein: CASRPVGGHEQFF
J gene: TRBJ2-1
CDR3 length: 13
V gene: TRBV11-3

CDR3 protein: CASSLTSTNTGELFF
J gene: TRBJ2-2
CDR3 length: 15
V gene: TRBV5-1

CDR3 protein: CASSHYGGTDTQYF
J gene: TRBJ2-3
CDR3 length: 14
V gene: TRBV7-3

CDR3 protein: CASSLVRDRGYEQYF
J gene: TRBJ2-7
CDR3 length: 15
V gene: TRBV7-9

CDR3 protein: CASMDRDRGLDGELFF
J gene: TRBJ2-2
CDR3 length: 16
V gene: TRBV2

CDR3 protein: CASNPGAANNEQFF
J gene: TRBJ2-1
CDR3 length: 14
V gene: TRBV12-3/TRBV12-4

CDR3 protein: CSAKRPGLQETQYF
J gene: TRBJ2-5
CDR3 length: 14
V gene: TRBV20-1